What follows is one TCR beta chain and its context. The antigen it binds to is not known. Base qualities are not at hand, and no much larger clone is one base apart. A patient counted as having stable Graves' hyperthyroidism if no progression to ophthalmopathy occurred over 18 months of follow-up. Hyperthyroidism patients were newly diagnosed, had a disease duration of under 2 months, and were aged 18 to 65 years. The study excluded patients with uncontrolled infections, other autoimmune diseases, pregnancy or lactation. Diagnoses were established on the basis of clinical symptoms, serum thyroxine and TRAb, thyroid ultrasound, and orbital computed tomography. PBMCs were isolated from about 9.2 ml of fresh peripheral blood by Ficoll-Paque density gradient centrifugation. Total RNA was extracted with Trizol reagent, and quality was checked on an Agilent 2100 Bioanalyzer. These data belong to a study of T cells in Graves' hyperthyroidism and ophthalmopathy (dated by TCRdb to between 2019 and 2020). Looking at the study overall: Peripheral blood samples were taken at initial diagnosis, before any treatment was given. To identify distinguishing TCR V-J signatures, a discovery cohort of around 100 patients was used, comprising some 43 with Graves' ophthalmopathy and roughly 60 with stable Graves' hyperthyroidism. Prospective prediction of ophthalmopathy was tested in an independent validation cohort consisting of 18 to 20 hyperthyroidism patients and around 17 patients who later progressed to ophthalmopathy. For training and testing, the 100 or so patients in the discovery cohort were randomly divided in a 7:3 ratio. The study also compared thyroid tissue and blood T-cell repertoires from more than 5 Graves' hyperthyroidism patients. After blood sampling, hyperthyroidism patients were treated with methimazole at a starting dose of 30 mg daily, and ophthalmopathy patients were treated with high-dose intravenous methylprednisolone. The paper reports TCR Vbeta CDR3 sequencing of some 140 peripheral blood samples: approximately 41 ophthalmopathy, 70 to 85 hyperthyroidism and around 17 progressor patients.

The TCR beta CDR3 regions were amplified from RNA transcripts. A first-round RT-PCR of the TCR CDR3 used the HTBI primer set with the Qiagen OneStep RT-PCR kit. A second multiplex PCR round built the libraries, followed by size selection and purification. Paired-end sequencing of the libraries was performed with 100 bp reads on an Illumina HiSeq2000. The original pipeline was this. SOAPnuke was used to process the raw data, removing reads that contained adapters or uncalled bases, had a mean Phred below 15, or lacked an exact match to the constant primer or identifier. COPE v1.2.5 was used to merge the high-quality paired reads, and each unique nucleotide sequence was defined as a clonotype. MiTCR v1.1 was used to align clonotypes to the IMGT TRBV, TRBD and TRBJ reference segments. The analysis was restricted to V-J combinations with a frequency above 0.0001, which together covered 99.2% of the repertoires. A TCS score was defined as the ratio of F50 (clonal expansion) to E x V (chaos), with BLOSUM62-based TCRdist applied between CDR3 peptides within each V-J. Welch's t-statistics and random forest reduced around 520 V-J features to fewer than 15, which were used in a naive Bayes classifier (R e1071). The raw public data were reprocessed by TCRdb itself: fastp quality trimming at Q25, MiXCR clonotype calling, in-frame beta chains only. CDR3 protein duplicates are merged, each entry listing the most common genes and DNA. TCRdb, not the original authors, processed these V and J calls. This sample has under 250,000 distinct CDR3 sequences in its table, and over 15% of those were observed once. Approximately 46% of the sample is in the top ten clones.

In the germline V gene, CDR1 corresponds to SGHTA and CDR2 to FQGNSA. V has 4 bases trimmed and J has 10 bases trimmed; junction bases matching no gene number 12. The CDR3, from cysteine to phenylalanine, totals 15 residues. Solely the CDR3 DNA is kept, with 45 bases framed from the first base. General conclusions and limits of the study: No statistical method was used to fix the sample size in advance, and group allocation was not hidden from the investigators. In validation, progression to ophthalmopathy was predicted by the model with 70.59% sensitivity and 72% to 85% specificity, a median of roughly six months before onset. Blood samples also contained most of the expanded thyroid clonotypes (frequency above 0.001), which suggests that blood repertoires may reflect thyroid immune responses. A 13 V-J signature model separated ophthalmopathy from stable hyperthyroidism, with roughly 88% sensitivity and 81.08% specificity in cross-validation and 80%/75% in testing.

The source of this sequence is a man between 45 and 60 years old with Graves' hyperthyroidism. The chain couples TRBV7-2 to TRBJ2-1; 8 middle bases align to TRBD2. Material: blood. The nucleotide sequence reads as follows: TGTGCCAGCAGCTATTGGACTAGCCCAAACGGGGAGCAGTTCTTC. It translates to CASSYWTSPNGEQFF.